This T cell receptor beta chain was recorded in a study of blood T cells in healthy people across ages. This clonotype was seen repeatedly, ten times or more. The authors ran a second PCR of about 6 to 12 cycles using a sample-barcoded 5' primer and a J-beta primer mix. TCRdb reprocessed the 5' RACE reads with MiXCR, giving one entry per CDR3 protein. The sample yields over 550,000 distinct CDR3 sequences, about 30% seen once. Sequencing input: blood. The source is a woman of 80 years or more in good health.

This CDR3 reads CSASQSSYEQYF. The CDR3 nucleotides are TGCAGTGCTAGCCAGTCATCCTACGAGCAGTACTTC. This chain uses TRBV20-1 with TRBJ2-7, with D unresolved. V was trimmed by 3 bases and J by 1 base, leaving 7 bases between them. The CDR3 totals 12 residues. CDR1 is DFQATT, CDR2 SNEGSKA, per germline (reference sequence).